Below, one TCR beta chain is given with its context. What it binds is not known. This sample is part of a study of blood T cells in healthy people across ages. On the study more broadly: Template switching caught about one barcoded beta molecule for each two T cells.

Study-level results: A roughly linear age-dependent decrease characterized TCR beta diversity per million T cells. Unsorted PBMCs blocked a conclusive comparison of naive and antigen-experienced cells.

Primed by a sample-barcoded 5' primer and a J-beta primer mix, a second PCR proceeded for roughly 6 to 12 cycles. TCRdb re-derived calls from the 5' RACE reads in MiXCR, one entry per CDR3 protein. In the table there are around 940,000 distinct CDR3 sequences, about 53% of which are singletons. The receptor's source is a woman aged 60 to 75 in good health. The sequenced sample was blood.

CDR3 sequence reads: CASSSGGTGVTEAFF. For the CDR3, the DNA is TGTGCCAGCAGTTCGGGGGGTACAGGGGTTACTGAAGCTTTCTTT. The chain joins TRBV6-6 to TRBJ1-1; 7 nucleotides align to TRBD1. Germline assignment: CDR1 MNHNY and CDR2 SVGAGI (reference sequence). The CDR3 contains 15 residues. J was trimmed by 5 bases and V by 4 bases; bases with no gene match: 10.